This TCR beta chain was profiled in a study of blood T cell repertoires in COVID-19. In the study overall: Sites in the United States, Italy and Spain provided acute and convalescent COVID-19 samples. In each case, the material was cDNA or gDNA derived from T cells, B-cell-depleted T cells, or PBMCs.

Original methodology: By means of reference gene primer amplification, nucleated cell counts were estimated. Some clones are missing from TCRdb's copy, which holds only in-frame ones; the method was immunoSEQ multiplex PCR. The DNA was the basis for D and trimming; V, J and clone size are from that table. Among around 270,000 clones listed, 91% were seen once. This CDR3 spans 15 amino acids. The germline CDR1 and CDR2 sequences are SGHRS and YFSETQ. Between the trimmed V and J ends, which lost 4 bases and 3 bases, there was a span of 15 bases. One Seattle source followed patients from active infection through their disease course.

This clonotype was obtained from a person aged 18 to 29 with COVID-19, enrolled during active disease. The rearrangement links TRBV5-1 to TRBJ2-3; D perhaps matches TRBD2 (5 bases). The sample comprised peripheral blood. The CDR3 region is CASSLRKRVTDTQYF. In DNA form, the CDR3 reads TGCGCCAGCAGCCTCCGGAAGAGGGTGACAGATACGCAGTATTTT.